Shown below are 4 T cell receptor beta chains from a single sample sequenced in a study of response to subunit inactivated influenza vaccine. TCRdb recomputed calls from the RT-PCR reads with MiXCR, one row per CDR3 protein. The repertoire has some 200,000 distinct CDR3 sequences, more than 10% of them found once; the top ten carry roughly 29%. These data are also associated with another study on T cells expressing NK-cell markers. This second study notes: A 5'RACE template switching approach incorporating UMIs was used to make TCR beta cDNA.

The input for sequencing was CD8+ T cells sorted from PBMCs, taken approximately 12 days after vaccination. These receptors originate from a middle-aged man who received an inactivated influenza vaccine.

The chain has TRBV3-1 and TRBJ2-3; tentatively, D is TRBD2 (5 bases). The CDR3 has 15 amino acids. Germline values: CDR1 LGHDT, CDR2 YNNKEL (reference sequence). Trimming took off 11 bases at V and 2 bases at J, with 20 bases between the two ends. The chain's CDR3 is CASCPLAGHTDTQYF. DNA for the CDR3: TGTGCCTCCTGTCCGCTGGCGGGTCACACAGATACGCAGTATTTT.

The gene calls are TRBV5-5 and TRBJ2-7; the D is unclear. Looked up from germline, CDR1 is SGHKS and CDR2 is YYEKEE (reference sequence). V lost 0 bases, J lost 1 base, and 5 bases lay in between. The CDR3 extends over 13 amino acids. The CDR3 DNA follows: TGTGCCAGCAGCTTGGAGCAGTCCTACGAGCAGTACTTC. Amino acids: CASSLEQSYEQYF.

The chain couples TRBV24-1 to TRBJ2-3; no reliable D call. The CDR3 loop spans 13 amino acids. The V gene lost 2 bases and the J gene lost 4 bases, with 6 bases spanning the gap. CDR1 KGHDR and CDR2 SFDVKD come from the germline V gene. The CDR3 here is CATSDYHPDTQYF. For the CDR3, the DNA is TGTGCCACCAGTGATTACCACCCAGATACGCAGTATTTT.

This clonotype was detected ten times or more. The V and J genes are TRBV7-9 and TRBJ2-1; D gene unclear. Germline assignment: CDR1 SEHNR and CDR2 FQNEAQ (reference sequence). The ends were cut back, 5 bases at V and 12 bases at J, with 2 bases in the middle. The CDR3 has 8 residues. Written as DNA, the CDR3 is TGTGCCAGCAGCCCGCAGTTCTTC. Protein product: CASSPQFF.